A single sample is the source of the 18 T cell receptor beta chains below, sequenced in a study of blood T cells in healthy people across ages. A sample-barcoded 5' primer and a J-beta primer mix were used in a second PCR of roughly 6 to 11 cycles. TCRdb fed the 5' RACE reads into MiXCR, producing one record per CDR3 protein. This sample has around 1.1 million distinct CDR3 sequences, with about two fifths found just once. Sequencing was carried out using blood. Every receptor here comes from a man aged 18 to 30 in good health.

In this sample, this clonotype turned up many times. The rearrangement links TRBV7-9 to TRBJ2-1; D not resolved. Looked up from germline, CDR1 is SEHNR and CDR2 is FQNEAQ (reference sequence). The CDR3 is 14 amino acids. Trimming stripped 1 base from V and 3 bases from J, with 7 bases between. Here the CDR3 DNA reads TGTGCCAGCAGCTTAGATGCAGGCTACAATGAGCAGTTCTTC. As protein: CASSLDAGYNEQFF.

J is TRBJ1-2 and V is TRBV5-5, with TRBD1 matching 7 bases. V lost 4 bases, J lost 4 bases, and 7 bases stayed unmatched. The CDR3 sequence is 14 residues long. Germline V lookup: CDR1 SGHKS, CDR2 YYEKEE (reference sequence). The CDR3 DNA follows: TGTGCCAGCAGCCCAGAGACAGGGAGCTATGGCTACACCTTC. Translation gives CASSPETGSYGYTF.

The chain joins TRBV20-1 to TRBJ2-1; TRBD2 might be the D (5 bases). The CDR3 is 12 amino acids. V lost 3 bases, J lost 13 bases, and 16 bases lay in between. Looked up from germline, CDR1 is DFQATT and CDR2 is SNEGSKA (reference sequence). The CDR3 nucleotides are TGCAGTGCTAGGAAGGACCTAGCTGACCAGTTCTTC. Its translation: CSARKDLADQFF.

This clonotype has a handful of counts. The chain links TRBV20-1 to TRBJ2-3, with D maybe TRBD2 (5 bases). Trimming took off 3 bases at V and 0 bases at J, with 10 bases between the two ends. CDR1 is DFQATT and CDR2 is SNEGSKA in the germline V gene (reference sequence). The CDR3 extends over 14 amino acids. The CDR3 DNA follows: TGCAGTGCTAGTGAGGGTTCTAGCACAGATACGCAGTATTTT. Translating it yields CSASEGSSTDTQYF.

The chain carries TRBV12-3 or TRBV12-4 and TRBJ1-2; D is uncertain. Trimming took 6 bases from V and 4 from J, leaving 12 bases between them. The CDR3 loop spans 13 amino acids. The CDR3 nucleotides are TGTGCCAGCAGCCGAGACAAATTCTATGGCTACACCTTC. Its protein is CASSRDKFYGYTF.

This clonotype was counted a few times. The CDR3 loop reads CASSPENTRDNEQFF. CDR3 nucleotides: TGTGCCAGCAGCCCAGAAAATACGCGGGACAATGAGCAGTTCTTC. The rearrangement uses TRBV3-1 and TRBJ2-1, with D possibly TRBD2 on 5 matching bases. This CDR3 region has 15 residues. V dropped 4 bases and J dropped 5 bases, with 15 bases sitting between them. Germline V gene data show CDR1 as LGHDT and CDR2 as YNNKEL (reference sequence).

The rearrangement uses TRBV9 and TRBJ2-3, with D unclear. Looked up from germline, CDR1 is SGDLS and CDR2 is YYNGEE. With 1 base removed from V and 8 bases from J, the gap between germline ends came to 11 bases. The CDR3 has 13 residues. In DNA, the CDR3 is TGTGCCAGCAGCGTATTCGCGGCAGGTACGCAGTATTTT. Translating gives CASSVFAAGTQYF.

V gene TRBV20-1 combines with J gene TRBJ2-1; 7 bases map to TRBD1. The CDR3 has 14 amino acids. V lost 2 bases, J lost 7 bases, and 8 bases stayed unmatched. CDR1 and CDR2 from the germline V gene are DFQATT and SNEGSKA (reference sequence). CDR3 nucleotides: TGCAGTGCTAGATGGACAGGTAGAGAAAATGAGCAGTTCTTC. This gives the protein CSARWTGRENEQFF.

This clonotype was seen a handful of times. J is TRBJ1-2 and V is TRBV9; D gene unclear. Germline values: CDR1 SGDLS, CDR2 YYNGEE. The V end lost 0 bases, the J end lost 8 bases, and 8 bases lay between the germline ends. The CDR3 runs to 12 residues. The CDR3 sequence: CASSVAGFGYTF. The DNA for the CDR3 is TGTGCCAGCAGCGTAGCCGGATTCGGCTACACCTTC.

This clonotype came up a few times. This rearrangement joins TRBV6-1 to TRBJ1-2; 7 positions match TRBD1. In germline, CDR1 is MNHNS, CDR2 SASEGT. The ends lost 4 bases at V and 4 bases at J; junction bases unmatched: 6. The CDR3 loop spans 14 amino acids. The CDR3 DNA reads TGTGCCAGCAGTGGAGAGACAGGGACCTATGGCTACACCTTC. It codes for CASSGETGTYGYTF.

Here the CDR3 DNA reads TGCAGTGCTCCGGACAGGTTTAGTGGCTACACCTTC. Its protein product is CSAPDRFSGYTF. This chain links TRBV20-1 with TRBJ1-2, with 7 bases that match TRBD1. The CDR3 contains 12 residues. CDR1 and CDR2 from the germline V gene are DFQATT and SNEGSKA (reference sequence). With V trimmed by 5 bases and J by 7 bases, 7 bases remained unmatched.

The gene calls are TRBV7-9 and TRBJ2-5; D call uncertain. The V and J ends lost 0 bases and 11 bases respectively, with 19 bases between them. The CDR3 is 15 residues long. Germline values: CDR1 SEHNR, CDR2 FQNEAQ (reference sequence). The CDR3 is CASSLAVGRNNEQYF. For the CDR3, the DNA is TGTGCCAGCAGCTTAGCAGTCGGCCGAAACAATGAGCAGTACTTC.

Notes on this clonotype: An end of the junction does not agree with germline; a read error may underlie this. J is TRBJ1-2 and V is TRBV2, with D maybe TRBD1 (5 bases). Germline lookup yields CDR1 SNHLY and CDR2 FYNNEI. This CDR3 is built from 13 residues. CDR3 in amino acids: CTSGAPSNYGYTF. The CDR3 nucleotides are TGTACCAGCGGGGCTCCATCCAACTATGGCTACACCTTC.

The chain employs TRBV6-5 and TRBJ1-6; D remains ambiguous. This CDR3 contains 14 residues. The ends were cut back, 5 bases at V and 5 bases at J, with 10 bases in the middle. Germline loops: CDR1 MNHEY, CDR2 SVGAGI. The CDR3 nucleotides read TGTGCCAGCAGTAGGCGTGGGGATAATTCACCCCTCCACTTT. Amino acid sequence: CASSRRGDNSPLHF.

The sample holds a few counts of this clonotype. DNA of the CDR3: TGTGCCAGCAGTTATGGACTAGCCTACGAGCAGTACTTC. Amino acid sequence: CASSYGLAYEQYF. The chain carries TRBV6-2 or TRBV6-3 and TRBJ2-7; 7 bases are a match to TRBD2. The germline gives CDR1 MNHEY, CDR2 SVGEGT. CDR3 length: 13 amino acids. After removal of 3 bases from V and 2 bases from J, the junction contained 1 base not matched to a gene.

The chain has TRBV18 and TRBJ2-7; possible D gene TRBD2, 5 bases. V shed 3 bases and J shed 2 bases, with 14 bases lying between them. The germline V gene has CDR1 KGHSH and CDR2 LQKENI. The CDR3 contains 15 residues. The CDR3 sequence is CASSPGSSRTYEQYF. The CDR3 bases are TGTGCCAGCTCACCGGGGAGTTCGAGGACCTACGAGCAGTACTTC.

This clonotype was seen only a few times. The rearrangement links TRBV12-5 to TRBJ2-5, with unresolved D. The DNA matches TRBJ2-7 better at its end, which makes the J call doubtful. The length of the CDR3 is 14 residues. Germline CDR1 and CDR2: LGHNT and FRNRAP. DNA of the CDR3: TGTGCTAGTGGTTTGATCGGCAGAGCCTACGAGCAGTACTTC. Translated: CASGLIGRAYEQYF.

V is TRBV4-3 and J is TRBJ1-1, with a weak D call TRBD1 (5 bases). The CDR3 spans 15 residues. The germline gives CDR1 LGHNA, CDR2 YSLEER. Trimming stripped 0 bases from V and 11 bases from J, with 19 bases between. CDR3 residues: CASSQETGGRGVAFF. CDR3 bases: TGCGCCAGCAGCCAAGAGACGGGGGGACGCGGTGTCGCTTTCTTT.